The following is a T cell receptor (beta chain) sequence with its context. Its antigen remains undetermined. Per-base quality was not reported, and no clone a single base away is much larger than it. The immunoSEQ Assay, a bias-controlled multiplex PCR, was used to amplify TCRbeta CDR3 regions from genomic DNA. Under the source paper's analysis protocol: Within the assay, amplification of reference gene primers was used to estimate how many nucleated cells each sample contained. Sequence reads were collapsed and filtered to measure the absolute abundance of every unique TCRbeta CDR3 rearrangement. For each sample, productive Simpson clonality was calculated by taking the square root of Simpson's diversity index across productive rearrangements. The table comes from immuneACCESS by way of TCRdb, which keeps in-frame sequences with V and J called. Part of the clones is missing from these tables; in studies checked, under half for an unresolved V gene and the rest for unknown reasons. V, J and clone size were drawn from that table, and D and trimming were deduced from the DNA. Within this sample are around 60,000 clones, with about 73% of them counted one time only. The top ten clones comprise 28% of the sample.

These data belong to a study of blood T cell repertoires in COVID-19 (dated by TCRdb to 2018 to 2020). In terms of the full investigation: Samples from collaborators originated in the United States, Italy and Spain and spanned both the acute and convalescent phases of COVID-19. The prospective study material was composed of cDNA or gDNA derived from T cells, B-cell-depleted T cells, or PBMCs. Subjects who had been exposed to COVID-19, were actively infected with it, or had recovered from it provided the deeply sampled blood TCRbeta repertoires that made up the dataset. The repertoires were made available in a free public database intended to serve as a resource for research on the immune response to SARS-CoV-2. Samples were obtained from the ongoing ImmuneRACE study (first 160 participants) and from 950 to 1,500 subjects provided by 6 global collaborators. Nearly every sample came with metadata listing a de-identified subject ID, COVID-19 status, age in years and sex. Where HLA class I and class II types were available, the types were taken from metadata supplied by the sample provider, not from assay-based typing.

CDR1 and CDR2 were assigned from the germline V gene as LGHNA and YSLEER. From cysteine to phenylalanine, the CDR3 is 15 amino acids long. The retained sequence is limited to the CDR3, 45 bases, with the frame set at the first base. The junction shows trimming of 0 bases on V and 3 bases on J, plus 9 bases between the germline ends. Each collaborating institution followed its own protocols to collect whole blood in K2EDTA tubes. Collaborator samples were shipped for TCRbeta analysis as frozen whole blood, isolated PBMCs, or DNA extracted from either sample type. What the research found in general, with its limitations: The amount of clinical and demographic metadata varied by source and participant and was provided uncurated.

This receptor was obtained from a woman older than 75 with acute or convalescent COVID-19. Specimen: peripheral blood. The sequence joins TRBV4-3 to TRBJ2-1; the D gene is possibly TRBD2, with 5 bases matching. The CDR3 in this case is CASSQDPAGYNEQFF. The nucleotide sequence is given as TGCGCCAGCAGCCAAGACCCGGCGGGCTACAATGAGCAGTTCTTC.